This T cell receptor (beta chain) derives from a study of neurological immune-mediated disorders. Time point here: longitudinal time-point 3. This clonotype was counted at least ten times. With 0 bases removed from V and 3 bases from J, the gap between germline ends came to 10 bases. The CDR3 spans 14 residues. CDR1 and CDR2 (germline): SGHRS, YFSETQ. TCRdb re-analysed the 5' RACE reads in MiXCR, keeping a single row per CDR3 protein. The sample includes some 55,000 distinct CDR3 sequences, 7% to 10% of them seen just once. The source material was PBMCs. The V gene is TRBV5-1, the J gene TRBJ2-7; D is unresolved. The receptor comes from a middle-aged woman in good health. The CDR3: CASSLDPRNYEQYF. The CDR3 nucleotides are TGCGCCAGCAGCTTGGATCCGCGGAACTACGAGCAGTACTTC.